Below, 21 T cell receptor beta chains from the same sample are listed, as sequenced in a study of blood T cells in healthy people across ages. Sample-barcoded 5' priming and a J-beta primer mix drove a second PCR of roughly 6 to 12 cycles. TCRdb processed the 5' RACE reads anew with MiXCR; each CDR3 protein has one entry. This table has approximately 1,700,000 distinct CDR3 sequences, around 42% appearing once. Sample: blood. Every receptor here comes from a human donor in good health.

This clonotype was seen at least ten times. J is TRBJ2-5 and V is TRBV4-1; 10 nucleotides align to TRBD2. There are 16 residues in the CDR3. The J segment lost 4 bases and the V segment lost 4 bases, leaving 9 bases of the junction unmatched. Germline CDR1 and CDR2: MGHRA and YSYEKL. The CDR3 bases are TGCGCCAGCAGCCGGGACTCCGGGACTAGCGTAGAGACCCAGTACTTC. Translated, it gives CASSRDSGTSVETQYF.

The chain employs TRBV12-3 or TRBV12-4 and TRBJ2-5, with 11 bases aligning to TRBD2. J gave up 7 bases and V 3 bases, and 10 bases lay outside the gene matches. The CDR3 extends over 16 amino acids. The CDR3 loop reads CASSFFGSGGGGTQYF. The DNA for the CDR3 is TGTGCCAGCAGTTTTTTCGGTAGCGGGGGGGGTGGGACCCAGTACTTC.

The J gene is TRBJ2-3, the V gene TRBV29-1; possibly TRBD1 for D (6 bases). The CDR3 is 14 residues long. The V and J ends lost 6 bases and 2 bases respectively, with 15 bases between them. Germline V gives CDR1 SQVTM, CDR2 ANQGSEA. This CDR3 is CSVGGAGATDTQYF. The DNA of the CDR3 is TGCAGCGTGGGTGGGGCAGGGGCCACAGATACGCAGTATTTT.

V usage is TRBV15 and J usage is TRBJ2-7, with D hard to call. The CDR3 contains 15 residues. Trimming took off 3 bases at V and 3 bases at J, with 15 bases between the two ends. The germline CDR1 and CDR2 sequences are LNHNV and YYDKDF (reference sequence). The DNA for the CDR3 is TGTGCCACCAGCAGGTATCGAGAAAAGGGCTACGAGCAGTACTTC. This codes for CATSRYREKGYEQYF.

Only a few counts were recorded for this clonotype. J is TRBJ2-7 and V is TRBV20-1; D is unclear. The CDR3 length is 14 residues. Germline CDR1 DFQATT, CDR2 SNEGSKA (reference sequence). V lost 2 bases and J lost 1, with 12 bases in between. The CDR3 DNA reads TGCAGTGCTAGATCCGACACTGTTTCCTACGAGCAGTACTTC. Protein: CSARSDTVSYEQYF.

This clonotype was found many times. The CDR3 spells CASRATGANTEAFF. The DNA for the CDR3 is TGTGCCAGCAGAGCCACAGGGGCTAACACTGAAGCTTTCTTT. J is TRBJ1-1 and V is TRBV28, with 7 bases fitting TRBD1. CDR3 length equals 14 residues. Trimming took 6 bases from V and 2 from J; bases not matched to a gene: 6. CDR1 MDHEN and CDR2 SYDVKM come from the germline V gene.

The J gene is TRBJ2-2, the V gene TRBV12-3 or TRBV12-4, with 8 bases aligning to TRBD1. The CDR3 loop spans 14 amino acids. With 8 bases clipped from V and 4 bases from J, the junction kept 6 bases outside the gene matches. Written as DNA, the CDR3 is TGTGCCAGCTCAGGACAGGGCCCCACCGGGGAGCTGTTTTTT. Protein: CASSGQGPTGELFF.

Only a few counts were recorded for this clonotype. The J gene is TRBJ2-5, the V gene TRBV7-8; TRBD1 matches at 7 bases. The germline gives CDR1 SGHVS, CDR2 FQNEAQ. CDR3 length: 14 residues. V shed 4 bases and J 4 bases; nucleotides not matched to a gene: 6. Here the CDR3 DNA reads TGTGCCAGCAGCTCCCACAGGGGCCTAGAGACCCAGTACTTC. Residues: CASSSHRGLETQYF.

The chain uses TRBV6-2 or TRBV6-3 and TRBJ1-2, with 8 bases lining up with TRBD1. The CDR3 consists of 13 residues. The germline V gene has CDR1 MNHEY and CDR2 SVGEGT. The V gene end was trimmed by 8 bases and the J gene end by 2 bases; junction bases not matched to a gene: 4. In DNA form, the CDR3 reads TGTGCCAGCGGCGACAGGGGAAACTATGGCTACACCTTC. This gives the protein CASGDRGNYGYTF.

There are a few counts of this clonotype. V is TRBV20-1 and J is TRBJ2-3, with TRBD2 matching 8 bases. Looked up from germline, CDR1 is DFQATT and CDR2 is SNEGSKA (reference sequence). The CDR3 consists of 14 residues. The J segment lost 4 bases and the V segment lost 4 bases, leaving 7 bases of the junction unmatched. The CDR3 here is CSAKRLARPDTQYF. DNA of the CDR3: TGCAGTGCTAAAAGACTAGCGAGGCCAGATACGCAGTATTTT.

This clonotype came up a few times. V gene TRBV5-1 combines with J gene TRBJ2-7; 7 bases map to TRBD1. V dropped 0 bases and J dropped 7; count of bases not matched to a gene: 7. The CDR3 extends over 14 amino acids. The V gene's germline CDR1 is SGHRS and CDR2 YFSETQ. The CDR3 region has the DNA TGCGCCAGCAGCTTGGGACAGGGTAAGGAGGAGCAGTACTTC. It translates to CASSLGQGKEEQYF. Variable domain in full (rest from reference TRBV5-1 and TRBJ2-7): KAGVTQTPRYLIKTRGQQVTLSCSPISGHRSVSWYQQTPGQGLQFLFEYFSETQRNKGNFPGRFSGRQFSNSRSEMNVSTLELGDSALYLCASSLGQGKEEQYFGPGTRLTVT.

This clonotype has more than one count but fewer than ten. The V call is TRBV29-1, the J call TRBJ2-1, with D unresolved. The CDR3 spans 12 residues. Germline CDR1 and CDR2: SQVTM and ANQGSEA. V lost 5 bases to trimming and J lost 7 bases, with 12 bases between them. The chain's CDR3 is CSVFVVMNEQFF. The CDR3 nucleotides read TGCAGCGTTTTTGTTGTGATGAATGAGCAGTTCTTC.

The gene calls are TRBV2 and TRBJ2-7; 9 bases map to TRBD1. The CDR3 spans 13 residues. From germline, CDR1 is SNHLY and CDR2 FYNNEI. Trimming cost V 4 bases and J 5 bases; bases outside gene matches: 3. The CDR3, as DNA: TGTGCCAGCAGTGGGACAGGGGACGACGAGCAGTACTTC. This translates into CASSGTGDDEQYF. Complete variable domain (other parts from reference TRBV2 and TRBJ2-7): EPEVTQTPSHQVTQMGQEVILRCVPISNHLYFYWYRQILGQKVEFLVSFYNNEISEKSEIFDDQFSVERPDGSNFTLKIRSTKLEDSAMYFCASSGTGDDEQYFGPGTRLTVT.

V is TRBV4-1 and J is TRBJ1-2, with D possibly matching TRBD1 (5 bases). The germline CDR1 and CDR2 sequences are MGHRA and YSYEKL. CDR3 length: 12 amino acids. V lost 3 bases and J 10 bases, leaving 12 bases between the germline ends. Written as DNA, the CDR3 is TGCGCCAGCAGCCATGCAGGGCGGTACTACACCTTC. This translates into CASSHAGRYYTF.

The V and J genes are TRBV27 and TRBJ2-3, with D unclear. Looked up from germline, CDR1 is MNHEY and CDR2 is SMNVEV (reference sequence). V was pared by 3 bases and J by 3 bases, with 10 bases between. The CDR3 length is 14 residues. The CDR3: CASSLWPSTDTQYF. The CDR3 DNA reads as TGTGCCAGCAGTTTGTGGCCGTCTACAGATACGCAGTATTTT.

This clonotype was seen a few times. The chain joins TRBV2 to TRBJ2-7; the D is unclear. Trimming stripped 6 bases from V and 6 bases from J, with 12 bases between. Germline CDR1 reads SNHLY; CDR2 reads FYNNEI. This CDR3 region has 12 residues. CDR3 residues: CASSILPPEQYF. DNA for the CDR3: TGTGCCAGCAGCATCCTTCCCCCCGAGCAGTACTTC.

The CDR3 loop reads CASSVVGGGSGGPMDTQYF. CDR3 nucleotide sequence: TGTGCCAGCAGCGTAGTCGGCGGTGGTAGCGGGGGGCCTATGGATACGCAGTATTTT. The V call is TRBV9, the J call TRBJ2-3; 10 bases align to TRBD2. The CDR3 has 19 amino acids. J gave up 6 bases and V 0 bases, and 16 bases lay outside the gene matches. Germline V lookup: CDR1 SGDLS, CDR2 YYNGEE.

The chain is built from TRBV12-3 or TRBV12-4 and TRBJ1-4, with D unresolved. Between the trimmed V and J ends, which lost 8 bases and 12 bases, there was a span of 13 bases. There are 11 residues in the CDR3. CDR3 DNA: TGTGCCAGCGCGTCGGATGAGGAACTGTTTTTT. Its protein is CASASDEELFF.

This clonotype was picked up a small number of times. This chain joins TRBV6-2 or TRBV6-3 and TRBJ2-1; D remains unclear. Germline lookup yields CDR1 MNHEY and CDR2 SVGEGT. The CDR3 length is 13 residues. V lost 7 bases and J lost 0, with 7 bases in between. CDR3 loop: CASMLSSYNEQFF. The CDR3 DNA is TGTGCCAGCATGCTTAGCTCCTACAATGAGCAGTTCTTC.

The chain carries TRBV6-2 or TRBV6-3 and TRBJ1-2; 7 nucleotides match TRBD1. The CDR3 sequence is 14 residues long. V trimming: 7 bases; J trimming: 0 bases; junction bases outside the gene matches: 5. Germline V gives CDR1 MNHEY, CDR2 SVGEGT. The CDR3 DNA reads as TGTGCCAGCAACCACAGGGGACCTAACTATGGCTACACCTTC. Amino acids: CASNHRGPNYGYTF.

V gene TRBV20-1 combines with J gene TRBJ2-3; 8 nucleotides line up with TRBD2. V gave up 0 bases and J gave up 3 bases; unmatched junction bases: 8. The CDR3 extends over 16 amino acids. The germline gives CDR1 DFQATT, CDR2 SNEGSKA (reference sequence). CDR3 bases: TGCAGTGCTAGAGATATCGGGGGGGGAGAGACAGATACGCAGTATTTT. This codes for CSARDIGGGETDTQYF.